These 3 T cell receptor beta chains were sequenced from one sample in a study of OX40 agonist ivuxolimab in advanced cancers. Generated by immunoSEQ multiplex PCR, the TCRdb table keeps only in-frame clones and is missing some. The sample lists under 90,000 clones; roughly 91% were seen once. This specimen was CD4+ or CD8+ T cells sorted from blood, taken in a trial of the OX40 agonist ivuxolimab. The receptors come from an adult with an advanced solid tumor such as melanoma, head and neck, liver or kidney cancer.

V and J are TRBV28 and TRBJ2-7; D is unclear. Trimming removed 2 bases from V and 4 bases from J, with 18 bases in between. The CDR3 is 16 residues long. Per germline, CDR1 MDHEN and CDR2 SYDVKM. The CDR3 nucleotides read TGTGCCAGCAGTTTACCAGAGACGTTGATGGGTTACGAGCAGTACTTC. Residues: CASSLPETLMGYEQYF.

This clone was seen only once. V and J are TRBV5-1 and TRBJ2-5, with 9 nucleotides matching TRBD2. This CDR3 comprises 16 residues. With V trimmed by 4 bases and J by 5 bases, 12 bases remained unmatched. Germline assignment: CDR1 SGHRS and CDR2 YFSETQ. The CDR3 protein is CASSPQGRGGHETQYF. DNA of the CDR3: TGCGCCAGCAGCCCTCAGGGGCGGGGGGGCCATGAGACCCAGTACTTC.

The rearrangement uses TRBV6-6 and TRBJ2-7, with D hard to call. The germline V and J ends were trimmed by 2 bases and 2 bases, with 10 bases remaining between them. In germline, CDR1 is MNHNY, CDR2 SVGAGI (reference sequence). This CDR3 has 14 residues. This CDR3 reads CASSYQVDTYEQYF. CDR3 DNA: TGTGCCAGCAGTTACCAGGTCGATACCTACGAGCAGTACTTC.